This T cell receptor (beta chain) was captured by sequencing in a study of blood T cell repertoires in COVID-19. Trimming cost V 2 bases and J 0 bases, with 8 bases left between them. This CDR3 is 15 amino acids long. CDR1 MGHRA and CDR2 YSYEKL come from the germline V gene. Generated by immunoSEQ multiplex PCR, the TCRdb table keeps only in-frame clones and is missing some. The sample has 200,000 to 300,000 clones; nearly 90% are singletons. The specimen was peripheral blood. The receptor's source is a woman under 40 with acute or convalescent COVID-19. The chain employs TRBV4-1 and TRBJ2-1; D perhaps matches TRBD1 (5 bases). The CDR3 DNA reads TGCGCCAGCAGCCAAACAGGAAGCTCCTACAATGAGCAGTTCTTC. Its translation is CASSQTGSSYNEQFF.